This record concerns one T cell receptor (beta chain) sequence. RNA transcripts gave rise to amplified TCR beta CDR3 regions. RT-PCR in the first round (using the HTBI primer set) targeted the TCR CDR3. TCRdb fed the multiplex PCR reads into MiXCR, producing one record per CDR3 protein. The sample has almost 600,000 distinct CDR3 sequences, 14% seen once; the top ten hold more than 5%. Diagnoses were established using clinical symptoms, serum thyroxine and TRAb, thyroid ultrasound and orbital computed tomography. This sample was taken from a study of T cells in Graves' hyperthyroidism and ophthalmopathy. The sequence came from a woman younger than 45 with Graves' hyperthyroidism that later progressed to Graves' ophthalmopathy. Input material: blood.

This CDR3 reads CASSQDIQGAPFYGYTF. The CDR3 nucleotides are TGCGCCAGCAGCCAAGATATCCAAGGGGCGCCATTCTATGGCTACACCTTC. The V and J genes are TRBV4-3 and TRBJ1-2, with a tentative D call TRBD1 (5 bases). This CDR3 comprises 17 residues. V was clipped by 0 bases and J by 4 bases, with 18 bases between them. Looked up from germline, CDR1 is LGHNA and CDR2 is YSLEER.